These T cell receptor beta chains were read from a single sample in a study of T cell repertoires in cytomegalovirus infection. TCRdb passed the reads through MiXCR, listing each CDR3 protein once. The table has 170,000 or so distinct CDR3 sequences, roughly 15% seen once; the top ten hold around 27%. The sequenced sample consisted of CD8+ T cells from PBMCs. Receptors were obtained from a human donor in good health (CMV status not recorded). Some clones in this sample may be carry-over from other donors' samples. Each CDR3 is given with its conserved first and last residue. The D gene is left open where the match is weak. Size values are once, few and many counts, or a class for expanded clones, and some rows have none.

V gene: TRBV19; D gene: -; J gene: TRBJ2-1; clone size: few; CDR3 protein: CASSIRGYHNEQFF; CDR3 DNA: TGTGCCAGTAGTATAAGGGGTTATCACAATGAGCAGTTCTTC
V gene: TRBV14; D gene: -; J gene: TRBJ2-2; clone size: -; CDR3 protein: CASSQAIKAELFF; CDR3 DNA: TGTGCCAGCAGCCAAGCAATAAAGGCGGAGCTGTTTTTT
V gene: TRBV2; D gene: -; J gene: TRBJ2-5; clone size: few; CDR3 protein: CASSLTRQETQYF; CDR3 DNA: TGTGCCAGCAGCTTAACTAGACAAGAGACCCAGTACTTC
V gene: TRBV6-6; D gene: TRBD1; J gene: TRBJ1-1; clone size: -; CDR3 protein: CASSGTGSEAFF; CDR3 DNA: TGTGCCAGCTCTGGGACAGGGAGTGAAGCTTTCTTT
V gene: TRBV19; D gene: -; J gene: TRBJ1-1; clone size: once; CDR3 protein: CASSIEPGLNTEAFF; CDR3 DNA: TGTGCCAGTAGTATTGAGCCGGGGCTGAACACTGAAGCTTTCTTT
V gene: TRBV12-3/TRBV12-4; D gene: TRBD1; J gene: TRBJ1-1; clone size: few; CDR3 protein: CASSFQGAHTEAFF; CDR3 DNA: TGTGCCAGCAGTTTCCAGGGGGCGCACACTGAAGCTTTCTTT
V gene: TRBV27; D gene: -; J gene: TRBJ2-3; clone size: -; CDR3 protein: CASSLEVRGLDTQYF; CDR3 DNA: TGTGCCAGCAGTTTAGAGGTTAGGGGCTTAGATACGCAGTATTTT
V gene: TRBV27; D gene: -; J gene: TRBJ2-7; clone size: -; CDR3 protein: CASSLRASYEQYF; CDR3 DNA: TGTGCCAGCAGTTTAAGAGCCTCCTACGAGCAGTACTTC
V gene: TRBV7-8; D gene: -; J gene: TRBJ1-2; clone size: few; CDR3 protein: CASSLGVLGGHGYTF; CDR3 DNA: TGTGCCAGCAGCTTAGGGGTTCTGGGGGGCCATGGCTACACCTTC
V gene: TRBV7-9; D gene: TRBD2; J gene: TRBJ2-1; clone size: -; CDR3 protein: CASSLGLAANNEQFF; CDR3 DNA: TGTGCCAGCAGCTTAGGGCTAGCGGCGAACAATGAGCAGTTCTTC
V gene: TRBV7-8; D gene: -; J gene: TRBJ2-7; clone size: -; CDR3 protein: CASSLGAGRTATYEQYF; CDR3 DNA: TGTGCCAGCAGCTTAGGAGCTGGCAGAACCGCAACCTACGAGCAGTACTTC
V gene: TRBV7-2; D gene: -; J gene: TRBJ1-2; clone size: -; CDR3 protein: CASSGNLGHYGYTF; CDR3 DNA: TGTGCCAGCAGCGGGAACCTGGGGCACTATGGCTACACCTTC
V gene: TRBV6-2/TRBV6-3; D gene: -; J gene: TRBJ2-1; clone size: -; CDR3 protein: CASSSSEVGPYNEQFF; CDR3 DNA: TGTGCCAGCAGTTCGTCCGAGGTGGGGCCCTACAATGAGCAGTTCTTC
V gene: TRBV9; D gene: -; J gene: TRBJ2-2; clone size: -; CDR3 protein: CASSVDRRGEGTGELFF; CDR3 DNA: TGTGCCAGCAGCGTAGACCGGCGGGGAGAGGGCACCGGGGAGCTGTTTTTT
V gene: TRBV10-1; D gene: TRBD1; J gene: TRBJ2-7; clone size: few; CDR3 protein: CASSVGTGVDEQYF; CDR3 DNA: TGCGCCAGCAGTGTGGGGACAGGGGTGGACGAGCAGTACTTC
V gene: TRBV11-2; D gene: TRBD2; J gene: TRBJ2-7; clone size: few; CDR3 protein: CASSSGLAGPEQYF; CDR3 DNA: TGTGCCAGCAGCTCCGGACTAGCGGGACCCGAGCAGTACTTC
V gene: TRBV7-3; D gene: -; J gene: TRBJ1-4; clone size: -; CDR3 protein: CVSSLMGESTNEKLFF; CDR3 DNA: TGTGTCAGCAGCTTAATGGGCGAGTCAACTAATGAAAAACTGTTTTTT
V gene: TRBV11-2; D gene: -; J gene: TRBJ2-5; clone size: -; CDR3 protein: CASSLVPWQETQYF; CDR3 DNA: TGTGCCAGCAGCTTAGTTCCGTGGCAAGAGACCCAGTACTTC
V gene: TRBV28; D gene: -; J gene: TRBJ1-1; clone size: -; CDR3 protein: CASRNIRGENTEAFF; CDR3 DNA: TGTGCCAGCAGAAACATCAGGGGAGAGAACACTGAAGCTTTCTTT
V gene: TRBV7-8; D gene: -; J gene: TRBJ1-6; clone size: few; CDR3 protein: CASSLDPVVRSPLHF; CDR3 DNA: TGTGCCAGCAGCCTTGACCCGGTGGTTAGGTCACCCCTCCACTTT
V gene: TRBV6-6; D gene: -; J gene: TRBJ1-2; clone size: few; CDR3 protein: CASSYSTGQGSGYTF; CDR3 DNA: TGTGCCAGCAGTTACTCGACCGGGCAGGGTTCCGGCTACACCTTC
V gene: TRBV7-2; D gene: -; J gene: TRBJ1-3; clone size: few; CDR3 protein: CASSTYYGGGNTIYF; CDR3 DNA: TGTGCCAGCAGCACATATTACGGAGGTGGAAACACCATATATTTT
V gene: TRBV4-1; D gene: TRBD2; J gene: TRBJ2-1; clone size: -; CDR3 protein: CASSQDQLAGGAYNEQFF; CDR3 DNA: TGCGCCAGCAGCCAAGATCAATTAGCGGGGGGGGCCTACAATGAGCAGTTCTTC
V gene: TRBV15; D gene: -; J gene: TRBJ1-3; clone size: -; CDR3 protein: CATSRDHGRKGSSGNTIYF; CDR3 DNA: TGTGCCACCAGCAGAGATCATGGCAGGAAAGGGAGCTCTGGAAACACCATATATTTT
V gene: TRBV7-1; D gene: -; J gene: TRBJ1-4; clone size: -; CDR3 protein: CASSSSEKLFF; CDR3 DNA: TGTGCCAGCAGCTCTAGCGAAAAACTGTTTTTT
V gene: TRBV6-2/TRBV6-3; D gene: -; J gene: TRBJ2-1; clone size: -; CDR3 protein: CASSWSRGYEQFF; CDR3 DNA: TGTGCCAGCAGTTGGAGCAGAGGGTATGAGCAGTTCTTC
V gene: TRBV7-9; D gene: -; J gene: TRBJ1-5; clone size: few; CDR3 protein: CASSGGPSNQPQHF; CDR3 DNA: TGTGCCAGCAGCGGGGGACCGAGCAATCAGCCCCAGCATTTT
V gene: TRBV7-3; D gene: -; J gene: TRBJ2-2; clone size: -; CDR3 protein: CASSSTNTGELFF; CDR3 DNA: TGTGCCAGCAGTTCCACGAACACCGGGGAGCTGTTTTTT
V gene: TRBV7-6; D gene: TRBD1; J gene: TRBJ1-1; clone size: -; CDR3 protein: CASSNNRGLGNTEAFF; CDR3 DNA: TGTGCCAGCAGCAATAACAGGGGGTTGGGGAACACTGAAGCTTTCTTT
V gene: TRBV29-1; D gene: -; J gene: TRBJ2-5; clone size: few; CDR3 protein: CSVEVAKPPQTTQYF; CDR3 DNA: TGCAGCGTTGAAGTTGCCAAGCCACCGCAGACGACCCAGTACTTC
V gene: TRBV13; D gene: TRBD1; J gene: TRBJ2-7; clone size: -; CDR3 protein: CASSVGDRAYEQYF; CDR3 DNA: TGTGCCAGCAGCGTAGGGGACAGAGCCTACGAGCAGTACTTC
V gene: TRBV7-9; D gene: -; J gene: TRBJ1-1; clone size: few; CDR3 protein: CASSLALRANTEAFF; CDR3 DNA: TGTGCCAGCAGCTTAGCCCTTAGGGCGAACACTGAAGCTTTCTTT
V gene: TRBV11-2; D gene: TRBD2; J gene: TRBJ2-7; clone size: few; CDR3 protein: CASSLGAQAGVKDEQYF; CDR3 DNA: TGTGCCAGCAGCTTAGGGGCACAAGCGGGGGTAAAGGACGAGCAGTACTTC
V gene: TRBV14; D gene: -; J gene: TRBJ2-1; clone size: -; CDR3 protein: CASNKLPGLEQFF; CDR3 DNA: TGTGCCAGCAACAAACTACCAGGACTAGAGCAGTTCTTC
V gene: TRBV7-2; D gene: -; J gene: TRBJ2-2; clone size: many; CDR3 protein: CASSWGYTGELFF; CDR3 DNA: TGTGCCAGCAGCTGGGGGTACACCGGGGAGCTGTTTTTT
V gene: TRBV4-3; D gene: -; J gene: TRBJ2-1; clone size: -; CDR3 protein: CASSQDIRSPSINEQFF; CDR3 DNA: TGCGCCAGCAGCCAAGATATTCGCAGCCCGTCCATCAATGAGCAGTTCTTC
V gene: TRBV29-1; D gene: -; J gene: TRBJ1-2; clone size: -; CDR3 protein: CSVEKGPANTF; CDR3 DNA: TGCAGCGTTGAAAAAGGACCGGCGAACACCTTC
V gene: TRBV7-9; D gene: TRBD1; J gene: TRBJ2-3; clone size: few; CDR3 protein: CASRPGQGEDTQYF; CDR3 DNA: TGTGCCAGCAGACCGGGACAGGGTGAAGATACGCAGTATTTT
V gene: TRBV6-2/TRBV6-3; D gene: TRBD2; J gene: TRBJ2-5; clone size: -; CDR3 protein: CASSSPGLAGGLEETQYF; CDR3 DNA: TGTGCCAGCAGTTCTCCCGGACTAGCGGGGGGCTTAGAAGAGACCCAGTACTTC
V gene: TRBV6-2/TRBV6-3; D gene: -; J gene: TRBJ1-5; clone size: few; CDR3 protein: CASSYSRTRASRYQPQHF; CDR3 DNA: TGTGCCAGCAGTTACTCGAGGACTCGCGCGAGCCGATATCAGCCCCAGCATTTT
V gene: TRBV7-3; D gene: TRBD2; J gene: TRBJ2-1; clone size: few; CDR3 protein: CASSSSGANEQFF; CDR3 DNA: TGTGCCAGCAGCTCGAGCGGGGCAAATGAGCAGTTCTTC
V gene: TRBV13; D gene: TRBD1; J gene: TRBJ1-1; clone size: few; CDR3 protein: CASSSGTGSMNTEAFF; CDR3 DNA: TGTGCCAGCAGTTCGGGGACAGGTTCCATGAACACTGAAGCTTTCTTT
V gene: TRBV7-9; D gene: -; J gene: TRBJ2-2; clone size: few; CDR3 protein: CASPKGDLNTGELFF; CDR3 DNA: TGTGCCAGCCCTAAAGGAGACTTGAACACCGGGGAGCTGTTTTTT
V gene: TRBV2; D gene: -; J gene: TRBJ1-4; clone size: few; CDR3 protein: CASSLRSLGEKLFF; CDR3 DNA: TGTGCCAGCAGTCTCCGCTCTTTGGGTGAAAAACTGTTTTTT
V gene: TRBV7-8; D gene: -; J gene: TRBJ1-1; clone size: few; CDR3 protein: CASSRLADPNTEAFF; CDR3 DNA: TGTGCCAGCAGCCGCTTGGCGGACCCGAACACTGAAGCTTTCTTT
V gene: TRBV20-1; D gene: -; J gene: TRBJ2-7; clone size: few; CDR3 protein: CSARDQAAGRHEQYF; CDR3 DNA: TGCAGTGCTAGAGATCAGGCGGCAGGGCGGCACGAGCAGTACTTC
V gene: TRBV7-9; D gene: TRBD1; J gene: TRBJ2-1; clone size: many; CDR3 protein: CASSLGTGVNEQFF; CDR3 DNA: TGTGCCAGCAGCTTAGGGACAGGGGTCAATGAGCAGTTCTTC
V gene: TRBV6-2/TRBV6-3; D gene: -; J gene: TRBJ1-2; clone size: -; CDR3 protein: CASSPSNYGYTF; CDR3 DNA: TGTGCCAGCAGTCCATCTAACTATGGCTACACCTTC
V gene: TRBV5-1; D gene: -; J gene: TRBJ1-5; clone size: once; CDR3 protein: CASSLSGVNQPQHF; CDR3 DNA: TGCGCCAGCAGCTTGTCAGGGGTCAATCAGCCCCAGCATTTT